The rows below give T cell receptor beta chains drawn from one sample of a study of OX40 agonist ivuxolimab in advanced cancers. TCRdb's copy holds only in-frame clones and misses some; the assay was immunoSEQ multiplex PCR. The table has around 77,000 clones, over 75% seen once. The specimen was CD4+ or CD8+ T cells sorted from blood, collected in a trial of the OX40 agonist ivuxolimab. Source of these receptors: an adult with an advanced solid tumor such as melanoma, head and neck, liver or kidney cancer. Both conserved end residues are part of each CDR3. The order of the fields is clone size, D gene, V gene, J gene, CDR3 protein, CDR3 DNA. The D gene is left open where the match is weak. Part of the rows lack a size; the others show once, few, many or a class for expanded clones.

abundance: -; d_gene: -; v_gene: TRBV6-6; j_gene: TRBJ1-5; CDR3aa: CASSYFRGASNQPQHF; CDR3nt: TGTGCCAGCAGTTACTTCCGCGGGGCCAGCAATCAGCCCCAGCATTTT
abundance: once; d_gene: TRBD2; v_gene: TRBV6-5; j_gene: TRBJ2-7; CDR3aa: CASTKAGEGRKYF; CDR3nt: TGTGCCAGCACCAAGGCGGGGGAGGGGAGGAAGTACTTC
abundance: few; d_gene: -; v_gene: TRBV6-6; j_gene: TRBJ1-5; CDR3aa: CASKGGSQPQHF; CDR3nt: TGTGCCAGCAAAGGGGGTTCTCAGCCCCAGCATTTT
abundance: -; d_gene: -; v_gene: TRBV18; j_gene: TRBJ2-5; CDR3aa: CASSPGTYQETQYF; CDR3nt: TGTGCCAGCTCACCGGGCACTTACCAAGAGACCCAGTACTTC
abundance: -; d_gene: TRBD1; v_gene: TRBV6-4; j_gene: TRBJ1-2; CDR3aa: CASSPGTGGLGYGYTF; CDR3nt: TGTGCCAGCAGTCCCGGGACAGGGGGCTTAGGTTATGGCTACACCTTC
abundance: -; d_gene: TRBD1; v_gene: TRBV5-1; j_gene: TRBJ1-1; CDR3aa: CASSTNRGPGEAFF; CDR3nt: TGCGCCAGCAGCACTAATAGGGGGCCAGGTGAAGCTTTCTTT
abundance: -; d_gene: TRBD1; v_gene: TRBV2; j_gene: TRBJ2-5; CDR3aa: CASSQGTGHETQYF; CDR3nt: TGTGCCAGCAGTCAAGGGACAGGGCATGAGACCCAGTACTTC
abundance: -; d_gene: TRBD1; v_gene: TRBV29-1; j_gene: TRBJ2-5; CDR3aa: CSGRTGSIETQYF; CDR3nt: TGCAGCGGGAGGACAGGGTCAATTGAGACCCAGTACTTC
abundance: -; d_gene: -; v_gene: TRBV18; j_gene: TRBJ2-3; CDR3aa: CASSPRSRSGGRTDTQYF; CDR3nt: TGTGCCAGCTCACCACGGTCCCGCAGTGGAGGCCGCACAGATACGCAGTATTTT
abundance: -; d_gene: TRBD1; v_gene: TRBV6-5; j_gene: TRBJ1-1; CDR3aa: CASRPETGAEAFF; CDR3nt: TGTGCCAGCAGACCAGAGACAGGGGCTGAAGCTTTCTTT
abundance: -; d_gene: -; v_gene: TRBV5-6; j_gene: TRBJ1-2; CDR3aa: CASSLGENYGYTF; CDR3nt: TGTGCCAGCAGCTTGGGGGAGAACTATGGCTACACCTTC
abundance: -; d_gene: TRBD2; v_gene: TRBV9; j_gene: TRBJ2-5; CDR3aa: CASSRGGTPVQETQYF; CDR3nt: TGTGCCAGCAGCCGGGGGGGGACACCCGTCCAAGAGACCCAGTACTTC
abundance: -; d_gene: -; v_gene: TRBV19; j_gene: TRBJ2-1; CDR3aa: CASSYTRGPEQFF; CDR3nt: TGTGCCAGTAGTTACACCAGGGGACCTGAGCAGTTCTTC
abundance: -; d_gene: -; v_gene: TRBV5-1; j_gene: TRBJ2-7; CDR3aa: CASSLNGADEQYF; CDR3nt: TGCGCCAGCAGCTTGAATGGGGCGGACGAGCAGTACTTC
abundance: -; d_gene: TRBD1; v_gene: TRBV11-2; j_gene: TRBJ1-1; CDR3aa: CASSLTGTVNTEAFF; CDR3nt: TGTGCCAGCAGCCTAACCGGGACAGTGAACACTGAAGCTTTCTTT
abundance: -; d_gene: TRBD2; v_gene: TRBV6-4; j_gene: TRBJ2-2; CDR3aa: CASGLAGGVRELFF; CDR3nt: TGTGCCAGTGGACTAGCGGGGGGGGTTAGGGAGCTGTTTTTT
abundance: -; d_gene: -; v_gene: TRBV19; j_gene: TRBJ2-3; CDR3aa: CASTGLGTDTQYF; CDR3nt: TGTGCCAGCACCGGACTGGGAACAGATACGCAGTATTTT
abundance: -; d_gene: TRBD2; v_gene: TRBV19; j_gene: TRBJ2-7; CDR3aa: CASSKGGGDYYEQYF; CDR3nt: TGTGCCAGTAGTAAAGGCGGGGGGGACTACTACGAGCAGTACTTC
abundance: -; d_gene: TRBD2; v_gene: TRBV5-1; j_gene: TRBJ2-7; CDR3aa: CASSGLRGDPGEQYF; CDR3nt: TGCGCCAGCAGCGGCCTGCGGGGGGATCCGGGGGAGCAGTACTTC
abundance: -; d_gene: -; v_gene: TRBV30; j_gene: TRBJ2-5; CDR3aa: CAWSSGFRETQYF; CDR3nt: TGTGCCTGGAGTTCTGGGTTTAGGGAGACCCAGTACTTC
abundance: -; d_gene: TRBD1; v_gene: TRBV5-5; j_gene: TRBJ1-2; CDR3aa: CASSPGQAYGYTF; CDR3nt: TGTGCCAGCAGCCCGGGACAGGCATATGGCTACACCTTC
abundance: -; d_gene: -; v_gene: TRBV7-3; j_gene: TRBJ1-1; CDR3aa: CASSLIAGSTEAFF; CDR3nt: TGTGCCAGCAGCTTAATTGCGGGATCCACTGAAGCTTTCTTT